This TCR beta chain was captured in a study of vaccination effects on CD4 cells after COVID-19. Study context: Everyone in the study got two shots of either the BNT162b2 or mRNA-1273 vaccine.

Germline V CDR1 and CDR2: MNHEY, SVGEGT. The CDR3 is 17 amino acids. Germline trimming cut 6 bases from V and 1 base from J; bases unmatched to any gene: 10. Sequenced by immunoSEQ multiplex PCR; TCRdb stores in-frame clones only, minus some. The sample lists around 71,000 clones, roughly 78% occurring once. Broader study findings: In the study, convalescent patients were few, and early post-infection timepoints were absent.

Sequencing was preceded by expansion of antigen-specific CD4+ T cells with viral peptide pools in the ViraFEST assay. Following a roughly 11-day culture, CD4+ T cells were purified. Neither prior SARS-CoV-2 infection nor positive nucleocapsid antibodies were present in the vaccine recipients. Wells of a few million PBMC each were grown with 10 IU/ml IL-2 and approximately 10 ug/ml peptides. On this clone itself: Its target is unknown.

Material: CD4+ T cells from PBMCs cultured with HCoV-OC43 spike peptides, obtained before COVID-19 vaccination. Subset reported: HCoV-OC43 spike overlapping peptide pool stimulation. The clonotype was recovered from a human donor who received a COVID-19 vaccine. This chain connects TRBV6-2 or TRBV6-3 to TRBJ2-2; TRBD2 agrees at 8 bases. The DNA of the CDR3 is TGTGCCAGCAGCGCAGACGGGAGGGGCGGGAACACCGGGGAGCTGTTTTTT. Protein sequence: CASSADGRGGNTGELFF.